These 19 T cell receptor beta chains originate from one sample sequenced in a study of T cell responses to AZD1222 COVID-19 vaccine. Libraries were prepared by immunoSEQ multiplex PCR; TCRdb keeps only in-frame clonotypes and omits some of them. The data show some 130,000 clones, 90% to 95% seen once. The sequencing used peripheral blood, collected on day 0 of AZD1222 vaccination. Receptors were obtained from an adult in good health.

The chain couples TRBV12-5 to TRBJ2-5; D unresolved. CDR1 and CDR2 from the germline V gene are LGHNT and FRNRAP. Trimming took 6 bases from V and 5 from J, leaving 16 bases between them. The CDR3 contains 14 residues. This CDR3 reads CASGHPPRSETQYF. The CDR3 coding sequence is TGTGCTAGTGGCCATCCCCCCCGGTCGGAGACCCAGTACTTC.

This chain links TRBV19 with TRBJ2-1; no reliable D call. Germline lookup yields CDR1 LNHDA and CDR2 SQIVND (reference sequence). This CDR3 spans 12 amino acids. Trimming shortened V by 3 bases and J by 7 bases, and 7 bases separated the two germline ends. The CDR3 sequence is CASSIPRNEQFF. DNA of the CDR3: TGTGCCAGTAGTATCCCCAGGAATGAGCAGTTCTTC.

This rearrangement joins TRBV28 to TRBJ1-6; perhaps TRBD1 as D (5 bases). Trimming pared 5 bases from V and 9 bases from J, leaving 17 bases between. The CDR3 covers 15 residues. From germline, CDR1 is MDHEN and CDR2 SYDVKM. In nucleotides, the CDR3 is TGTGCCAGCAGTCCGGGGGGTAGGGGTGGTTCACCCCTCCACTTT. As protein: CASSPGGRGGSPLHF.

DNA for the CDR3: TGTCTGGGACAGGGGACGGTCGTGACTGAAGCTTTCTTT. Its translation is CLGQGTVVTEAFF. The rearrangement links TRBV2 to TRBJ1-1; 10 bases are shared with TRBD1. The CDR3 covers 13 residues. Germline V lookup: CDR1 SNHLY, CDR2 FYNNEI.

CDR3 loop: CASSLSAGSSYNEQFF. The CDR3 DNA reads TGTGCCAGCTCCCTATCCGCGGGAAGCTCCTACAATGAGCAGTTCTTC. The chain employs TRBV18 and TRBJ2-1; tentatively, D is TRBD2 (6 bases). The germline V and J ends were trimmed by 6 bases and 0 bases, with 15 bases remaining between them. Germline CDR1 and CDR2: KGHSH and LQKENI. This CDR3 has 16 residues.

This clone was counted a single time. The chain links TRBV7-2 to TRBJ1-2; no definite D call. V dropped 0 bases and J dropped 8 bases, with 16 bases sitting between them. Germline V gives CDR1 SGHTA, CDR2 FQGNSA. CDR3 length: 15 residues. The CDR3 spells CASSLAPGRRGGYTF. CDR3 nucleotide sequence: TGTGCCAGCAGCTTAGCGCCCGGCCGGCGTGGCGGCTACACCTTC.

The chain employs TRBV5-8 and TRBJ1-1; D remains unclear. V was shortened by 2 bases and J by 11 bases, with 7 bases between the two germline ends. This CDR3 spans 10 amino acids. Germline assignment: CDR1 SGHTS and CDR2 YDEGEE. The CDR3 nucleotides read TGTGCCAGCAGCTTAATTTTGGCTTTCTTT. Amino acid sequence: CASSLILAFF.

The chain combines TRBV9 with TRBJ1-2, with TRBD1 as a possible D gene (6 bases). The CDR3 length is 15 residues. Germline V lookup: CDR1 SGDLS, CDR2 YYNGEE. V was trimmed by 5 bases and J by 1 base, leaving 15 bases between them. The CDR3 DNA sequence: TGTGCCAGCAGAGGAGACAGGCCGCTTAACTATGGCTACACCTTC. Protein: CASRGDRPLNYGYTF. Combining the CDR3 with reference TRBV9 and TRBJ1-2 gives the whole variable domain DSGVTQTPKHLITATGQRVTLRCSPRSGDLSVYWYQQSLDQGLQFLIQYYNGEERAKGNILERFSAQQFPDLHSELNLSSLELGDSALYFCASRGDRPLNYGYTFGSGTRLTVV.

This chain uses TRBV2 with TRBJ1-4; the match to TRBD1 covers 9 bases. The V gene end was trimmed by 7 bases and the J gene end by 10 bases; junction bases not matched to a gene: 4. The CDR3 length is 12 residues. Looked up from germline, CDR1 is SNHLY and CDR2 is FYNNEI. The CDR3 sequence: CASTGTGSKLFF. For the CDR3, the DNA is TGTGCCAGCACCGGGACAGGGTCAAAACTGTTTTTT. Complete variable domain (other parts from reference TRBV2 and TRBJ1-4): EPEVTQTPSHQVTQMGQEVILRCVPISNHLYFYWYRQILGQKVEFLVSFYNNEISEKSEIFDDQFSVERPDGSNFTLKIRSTKLEDSAMYFCASTGTGSKLFFGSGTQLSVL.

The CDR3 here is CASLDGLARVGQYF. The CDR3 coding sequence is TGTGCCAGCCTCGACGGGTTAGCCAGGGTAGGGCAGTACTTC. This chain uses TRBV6-5 with TRBJ2-7; possibly TRBD1 for D (5 bases). This CDR3 spans 14 amino acids. Between the trimmed V and J ends, which lost 8 bases and 9 bases, there was a span of 23 bases. CDR1 is MNHEY, CDR2 SVGAGI, per germline.

This clone is a singleton in its sample. DNA of the CDR3: TGTGCCAGCAGTTACCCGACAGGGACGGGCGAAAAACTGTTTTTT. This translates into CASSYPTGTGEKLFF. V and J are TRBV7-2 and TRBJ1-4; 7 positions agree with TRBD1. Germline V gene data show CDR1 as SGHTA and CDR2 as FQGNSA. The junction had 12 bases not matched to a gene; V was cut back by 6 bases and J by 8 bases. The CDR3 consists of 15 residues. The whole variable domain, filled in from reference TRBV7-2 and TRBJ1-4, reads GAGVSQSPSNKVTEKGKDVELRCDPISGHTALYWYRQSLGQGLEFLIYFQGNSAPDKSGLPSDRFSAERTGGSVSTLTIQRTQQEDSAVYLCASSYPTGTGEKLFFGSGTQLSVL.

The V gene is TRBV7-9, the J gene TRBJ1-3; 7 nucleotides line up with TRBD1. The ends lost 3 bases at V and 6 bases at J; junction bases unmatched: 5. This CDR3 region has 14 residues. Germline CDR1 reads SEHNR; CDR2 reads FQNEAQ (reference sequence). Written as DNA, the CDR3 is TGTGCCAGCAGCTTCGGGACAGATCAAAACACCATATATTTT. As protein: CASSFGTDQNTIYF. Full variable domain (missing parts from reference TRBV7-9 and TRBJ1-3): DTGVSQNPRHKITKRGQNVTFRCDPISEHNRLYWYRQTLGQGPEFLTYFQNEAQLEKSRLLSDRFSAERPKGSFSTLEIQRTEQGDSAMYLCASSFGTDQNTIYFGEGSWLTVV.

The sample holds one count of this clone. The chain uses TRBV5-1 and TRBJ2-1, with D unresolved. Trimming removed 4 bases at V and 6 bases at J, with 14 bases between. Germline V lookup: CDR1 SGHRS, CDR2 YFSETQ. This CDR3 spans 14 amino acids. The CDR3 DNA reads as TGCGCCAGCAGCCGTATTTCAGGCCGCAATGAGCAGTTCTTC. Amino acid sequence: CASSRISGRNEQFF.

The chain employs TRBV30 and TRBJ2-5, with D perhaps matching TRBD1 (5 bases). The length of the CDR3 is 15 residues. Germline loops: CDR1 GTSNPN, CDR2 SVGIG (reference sequence). V was trimmed by 1 base and J by 2 bases, leaving 14 bases between them. CDR3 residues: CAWSAPGRWQETQYF. The CDR3 nucleotides read TGTGCCTGGAGTGCCCCAGGGCGGTGGCAAGAGACCCAGTACTTC.

The chain employs TRBV19 and TRBJ2-7; TRBD1 is a possible D gene (6 bases). The CDR3 contains 14 residues. V lost 6 bases and J 3 bases, leaving 15 bases between the germline ends. Germline loops: CDR1 LNHDA, CDR2 SQIVND (reference sequence). CDR3 nucleotides: TGTGCCAGTAGCCCCCAGGGGATTCGCTACGAGCAGTACTTC. Its translation is CASSPQGIRYEQYF.

The chain is built from TRBV7-3 and TRBJ2-5; possible D gene TRBD1, 6 bases. This CDR3 contains 14 residues. Germline CDR1 reads SGHTA; CDR2 reads FQGTGA. V lost 5 bases and J 1 base, leaving 11 bases between the germline ends. DNA of the CDR3: TGTGCCAGCAGCCCACAGGGTCTCCAAGAGACCCAGTACTTC. As protein: CASSPQGLQETQYF.

This sequence joins TRBV4-3 and TRBJ2-2, with D unresolved. The V and J ends lost 1 base and 4 bases respectively, with 7 bases between them. Germline assignment: CDR1 LGHNA and CDR2 YSLEER. This CDR3 has 14 residues. The CDR3 sequence: CASSQGLLTGELFF. In DNA, the CDR3 is TGCGCCAGCAGCCAAGGTCTCCTCACCGGGGAGCTGTTTTTT.

CDR3 DNA sequence: TGTGCCAGCAGCGTAACCCGACAAAACACTGAAGCTTTCTTT. Protein: CASSVTRQNTEAFF. The rearrangement joins TRBV4-2 to TRBJ1-1; no definite D call. The CDR3 sequence is 14 residues long. V lost 5 bases and J lost 2, with 12 bases in between. The germline CDR1 and CDR2 sequences are LGHNA and YNFKEQ.

The chain carries TRBV5-1 and TRBJ1-1; 7 bases match TRBD1. CDR1 SGHRS and CDR2 YFSETQ come from the germline V gene. The CDR3 loop spans 15 amino acids. J was trimmed by 5 bases and V by 2 bases; bases with no gene match: 9. For the CDR3, the DNA is TGCGCCAGCAGCTTAGACAGGGTAGGTGATACTGAAGCTTTCTTT. This encodes CASSLDRVGDTEAFF.